This T cell receptor beta chain was captured by sequencing in a study of CD8 T cells in Susac syndrome. Study-wide context: Patients with Susac syndrome were therapy-naive, on corticosteroids, or on intravenous immunoglobulin alone at the time that blood was drawn.

TCR beta sequencing covered blood CD8+ and CD4+ T cells. In contrast to the negatively isolated CD8+ and CD4+ T cells, TEMRA cells were FACS-enriched. cDNA came from 0.5 to 1 ug RNA primed by random hexamers. Amplification of TCR beta CDR3 spanned 54 Vbeta and 13 Jbeta via immunoSEQ multiplex PCR. TCRdb called the immunoSEQ multiplex PCR reads again in MiXCR, with one record for every CDR3 protein. The sample consists of approximately 210,000 distinct CDR3 sequences, 94% of them appearing once. This CDR3 is built from 10 residues. The germline V gene encodes CDR1 DFQATT and CDR2 SNEGSKA (reference sequence). V lost 0 bases and J 13 bases, leaving 7 bases between the germline ends.

V usage is TRBV20-1 and J usage is TRBJ1-5; no clear D. Sequencing was carried out using CD4+ T cells from PBMCs. The sequence came from a human donor with Susac syndrome. The CDR3 DNA sequence: TGCAGTGCTAGAGATACCCTACAGCATTTT. Its protein is CSARDTLQHF.